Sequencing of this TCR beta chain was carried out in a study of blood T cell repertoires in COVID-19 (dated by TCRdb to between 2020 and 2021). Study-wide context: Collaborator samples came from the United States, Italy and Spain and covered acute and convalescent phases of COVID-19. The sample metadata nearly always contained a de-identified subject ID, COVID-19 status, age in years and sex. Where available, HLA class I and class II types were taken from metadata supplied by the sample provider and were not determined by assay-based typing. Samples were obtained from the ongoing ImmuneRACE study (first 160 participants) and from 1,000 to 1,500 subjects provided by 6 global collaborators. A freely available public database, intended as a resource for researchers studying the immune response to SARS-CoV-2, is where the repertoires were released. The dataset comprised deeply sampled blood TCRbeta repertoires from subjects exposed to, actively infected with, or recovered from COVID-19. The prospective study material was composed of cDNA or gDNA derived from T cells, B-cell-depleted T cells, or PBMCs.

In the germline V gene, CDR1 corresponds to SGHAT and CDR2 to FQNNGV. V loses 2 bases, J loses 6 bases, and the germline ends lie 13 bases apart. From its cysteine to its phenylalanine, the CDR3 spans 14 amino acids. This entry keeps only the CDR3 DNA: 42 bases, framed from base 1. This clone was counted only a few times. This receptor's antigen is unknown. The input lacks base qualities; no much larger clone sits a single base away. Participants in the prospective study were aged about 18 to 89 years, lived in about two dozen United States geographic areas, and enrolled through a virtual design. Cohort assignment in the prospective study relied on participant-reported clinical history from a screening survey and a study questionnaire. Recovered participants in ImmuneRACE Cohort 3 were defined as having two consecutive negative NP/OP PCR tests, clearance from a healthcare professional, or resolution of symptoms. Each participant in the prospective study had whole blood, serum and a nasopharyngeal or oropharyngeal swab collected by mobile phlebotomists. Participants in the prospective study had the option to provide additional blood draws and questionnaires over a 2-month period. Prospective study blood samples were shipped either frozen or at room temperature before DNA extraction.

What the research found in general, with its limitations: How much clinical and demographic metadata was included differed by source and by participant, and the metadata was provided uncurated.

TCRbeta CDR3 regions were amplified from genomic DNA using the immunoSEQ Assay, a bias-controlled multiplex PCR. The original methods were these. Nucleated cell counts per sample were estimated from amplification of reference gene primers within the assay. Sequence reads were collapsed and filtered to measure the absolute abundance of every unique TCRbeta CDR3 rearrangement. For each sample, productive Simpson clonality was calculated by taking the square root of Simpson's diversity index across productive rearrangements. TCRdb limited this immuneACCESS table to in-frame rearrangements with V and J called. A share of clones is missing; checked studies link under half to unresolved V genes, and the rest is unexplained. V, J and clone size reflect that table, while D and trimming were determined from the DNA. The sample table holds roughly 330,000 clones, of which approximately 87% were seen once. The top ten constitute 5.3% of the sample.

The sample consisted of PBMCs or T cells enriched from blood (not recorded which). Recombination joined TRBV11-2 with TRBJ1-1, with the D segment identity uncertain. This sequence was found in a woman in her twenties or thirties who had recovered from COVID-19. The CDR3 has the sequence CASSLNAGSSEAFF. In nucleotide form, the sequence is TGTGCCAGCAGCTTAAATGCCGGTAGCTCTGAAGCTTTCTTT. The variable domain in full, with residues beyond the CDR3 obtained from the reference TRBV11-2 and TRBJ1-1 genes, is EAGVAQSPRYKIIEKRQSVAFWCNPISGHATLYWYQQILGQGPKLLIQFQNNGVVDDSQLPKDRFSAERLKGVDSTLKIQPAKLEDSAVYLCASSLNAGSSEAFFGQGTRLTVV.